This entry features one TCR beta chain sequence. Many counts were recorded for this clonotype. Its antigen is still unknown. There are no base qualities to consult, and no much larger clone falls within one base. The CDR3 sequence holds 19 residues, the cysteine and phenylalanine included. The DNA shown is the 57-base CDR3, in frame from base 1. CDR1 LGHNA and CDR2 YNFKEQ are derived from the germline V gene. Germline trimming amounts to 6 bases on V and 8 bases on J, with 22 as the count of junction bases outside the gene matches. Library method: 5' RACE. Sequencing was performed on an Illumina HiSeq 2000. A universal primer binding site was introduced by template switching, and a unique molecular identifier was present in the final cDNA, enabling accurate counting of TCR cDNA molecules. Specific primers in the conserved constant-segment region were used to synthesize first-strand cDNA for TCR alpha and beta chains. To control for contamination, every cDNA library carried two barcodes: a SMART-Mk sample barcode plus Illumina barcodes. TruSeq adapter sequences and Illumina sample barcodes were added in two successive PCR steps. TCR alpha and beta cDNA libraries were sequenced on the Illumina HiSeq platform with custom primers. The paper's data handling went like this. Unique molecular identifiers were extracted from raw reads with MiGEC, and CDR3 positions were determined with MiXCR. For each individual, recombination models were inferred using an EM algorithm with the repgenHMM and IGoR tools. Shared clonotypes were analyzed with the tcR package in R, and sharing was normalized by the product of cloneset sizes. Out-of-frame nonproductive sequences were analyzed to study raw recombination free of thymic and clonal selection effects. TCRdb reworked the public reads: Q25 trimming with fastp, MiXCR clone assembly, productive beta chains retained. Each CDR3 protein appears once, grouped with its most common genes and DNA. In this record, the V and J calls reflect TCRdb's handling and not the investigators' own analysis. This sample comprises 1.5 million or so distinct CDR3 sequences, 32% of them detected only once. The top ten hold about 0.3% of the sample.

The sample belongs to a study of identical twins listed by TCRdb under 2016. Some background on the complete study: The study deep-sequenced TCR alpha and beta repertoires from monozygotic twins, unrelated adults of various ages and cord blood to test whether fetal clonotypes persist. To rule out contamination, replicate twin experiments were performed at different times with different library preparation protocols. The research as a whole found: A weaker excess of twin sharing was found in beta out-of-frame sequences because the signal-to-noise ratio was lowered by fewer shared sequences. Compared with coincidental sharing between unrelated individuals, out-of-frame TCR alpha sequences shared between twins had an excess of sequences with low generation probability. Abundant cord blood beta clonotypes carried fewer insertions; young adult naive repertoires showed a weaker similar trend, while memory repertoires showed none. Invariant T cells such as MAIT and iNKT could partly confound zero-insertion analyses, although diverse VJ usage argued against such confounding for most clonotypes. Because the same donors could not be followed over many years, the conclusions relied on cross-sectional statistical analysis. Out-of-frame TCR alpha sharing in monozygotic twins was systematically underestimated by recombination models, whereas sharing between unrelated individuals was in agreement with the recombination models.

All donors were healthy Caucasians. The V gene is TRBV4-2 and the J gene is TRBJ2-1; 10 bases in the middle match TRBD2. This clonotype originated in a newborn girl in good health. The sample was cord blood. The sequence in DNA is TGTGCCAGCAGTCTTCGAACTAGCGGGAAGTTGGGGCTTTTGGATGAGCAGTTCTTC. Its coded protein is CASSLRTSGKLGLLDEQFF.